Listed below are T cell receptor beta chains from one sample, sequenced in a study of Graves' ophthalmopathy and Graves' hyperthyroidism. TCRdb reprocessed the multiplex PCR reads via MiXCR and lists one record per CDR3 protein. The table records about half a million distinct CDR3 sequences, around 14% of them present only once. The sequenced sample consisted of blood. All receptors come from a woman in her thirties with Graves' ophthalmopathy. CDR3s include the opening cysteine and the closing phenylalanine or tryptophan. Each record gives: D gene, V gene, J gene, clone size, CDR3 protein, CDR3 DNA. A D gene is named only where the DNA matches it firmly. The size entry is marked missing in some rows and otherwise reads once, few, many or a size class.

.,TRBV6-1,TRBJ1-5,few,CASSGLVNQPQHF,TGTGCCAGCAGTGGTCTCGTGAATCAGCCCCAGCATTTT
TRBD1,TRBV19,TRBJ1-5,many,CASSIRQGDQPQHF,TGTGCCAGTAGTATACGACAGGGAGATCAGCCCCAGCATTTT
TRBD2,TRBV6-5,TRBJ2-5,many,CASSFYGSRGSKETQYF,TGTGCCAGCAGTTTCTACGGGAGTCGCGGGAGTAAAGAGACCCAGTACTTC
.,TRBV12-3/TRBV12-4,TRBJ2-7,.,CASSSRSDPYEQYF,TGTGCCAGCAGTTCCCGTTCGGACCCCTACGAGCAGTACTTC
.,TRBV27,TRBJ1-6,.,CASRYRDSNSPLHF,TGTGCCAGCCGTTACCGGGATTCTAATTCACCCCTCCACTTT
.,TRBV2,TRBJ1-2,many,CASSERLLYGYTF,TGTGCCAGCAGTGAGCGCCTCCTCTATGGCTACACCTTC
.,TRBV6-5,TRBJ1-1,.,CASSYSSRDTEAFF,TGTGCCAGCAGTTACTCGAGTAGGGACACTGAAGCTTTCTTT
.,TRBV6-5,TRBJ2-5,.,CASSSAGPRGETQYF,TGTGCCAGCAGTTCGGCCGGTCCAAGGGGGGAGACCCAGTACTTC
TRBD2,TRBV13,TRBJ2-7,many,CASSLEPSGRYEQYF,TGTGCCAGCAGCTTAGAACCTAGCGGGAGGTACGAGCAGTACTTC
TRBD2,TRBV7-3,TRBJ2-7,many,CAYKAGGPYEQYF,TGTGCCTACAAGGCGGGAGGGCCCTACGAGCAGTACTTC
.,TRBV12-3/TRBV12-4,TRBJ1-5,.,CASSLGSFQPQHF,TGTGCCAGCAGTTTGGGTTCTTTTCAGCCCCAGCATTTT
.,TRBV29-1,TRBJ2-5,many,CSVEDRYQETQYF,TGCAGCGTTGAAGACAGGTACCAAGAGACCCAGTACTTC
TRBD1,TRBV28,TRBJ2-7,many,CASSLYGTERYEQYF,TGTGCCAGCAGTTTATACGGGACAGAAAGGTACGAGCAGTACTTC
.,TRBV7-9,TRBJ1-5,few,CASSLPGDHQPQHF,TGTGCCAGCAGCTTACCAGGGGATCATCAGCCCCAGCATTTT
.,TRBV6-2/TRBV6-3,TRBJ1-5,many,CASSYSGQQPQHF,TGTGCCAGCAGTTACTCGGGGCAGCAGCCCCAGCATTTT
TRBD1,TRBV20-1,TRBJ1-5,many,CSARGEGAGQPQHF,TGCAGTGCTAGAGGGGAGGGGGCCGGTCAGCCCCAGCATTTT
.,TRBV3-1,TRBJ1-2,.,CASSQARGARGYTF,TGTGCCAGCAGCCAAGCGCGGGGGGCGCGTGGCTACACCTTC
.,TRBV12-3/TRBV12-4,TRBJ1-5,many,CASTLDTSLKMNQPQHF,TGTGCCAGCACCCTGGACACCTCCTTGAAAATGAATCAGCCCCAGCATTTT
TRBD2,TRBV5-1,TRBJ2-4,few,CASSWGTSGGRNIQYF,TGCGCCAGCAGCTGGGGGACTAGCGGGGGAAGGAACATTCAGTACTTC
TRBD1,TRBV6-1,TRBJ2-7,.,CASSEFKDRTYEQYF,TGTGCCAGCAGTGAATTCAAGGACAGGACCTACGAGCAGTACTTC